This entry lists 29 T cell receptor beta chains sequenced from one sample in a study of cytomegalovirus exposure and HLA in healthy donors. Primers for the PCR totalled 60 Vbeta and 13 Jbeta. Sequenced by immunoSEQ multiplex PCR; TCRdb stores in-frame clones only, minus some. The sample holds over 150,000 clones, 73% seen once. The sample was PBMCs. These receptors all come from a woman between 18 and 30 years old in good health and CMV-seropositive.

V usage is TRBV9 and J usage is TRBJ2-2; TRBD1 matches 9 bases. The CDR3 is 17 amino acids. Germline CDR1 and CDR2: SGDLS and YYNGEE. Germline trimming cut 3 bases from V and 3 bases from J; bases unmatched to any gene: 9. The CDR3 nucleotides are TGTGCCAGCAGCGAGGGGGGGCGGACAGGGGACACCGGGGAGCTGTTTTTT. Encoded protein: CASSEGGRTGDTGELFF.

The CDR3 loop reads CAWSSSVGFVEAFF. CDR3 coding DNA: TGTGCCTGGAGTTCGTCTGTCGGTTTCGTTGAAGCTTTCTTT. This sequence joins TRBV30 and TRBJ1-1; D call uncertain. Per germline, CDR1 GTSNPN and CDR2 SVGIG (reference sequence). The length of the CDR3 is 14 residues. V lost 2 bases and J 7 bases, leaving 17 bases between the germline ends.

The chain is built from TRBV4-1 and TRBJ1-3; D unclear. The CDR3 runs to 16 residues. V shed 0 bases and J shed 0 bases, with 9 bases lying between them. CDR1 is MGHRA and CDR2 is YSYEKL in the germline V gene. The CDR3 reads CASSQEGSYSGNTIYF. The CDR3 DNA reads TGCGCCAGCAGCCAAGAGGGCTCGTACTCTGGAAACACCATATATTTT.

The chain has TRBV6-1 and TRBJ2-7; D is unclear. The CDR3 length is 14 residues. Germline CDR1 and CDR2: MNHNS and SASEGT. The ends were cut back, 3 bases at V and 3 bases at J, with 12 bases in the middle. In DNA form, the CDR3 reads TGTGCCAGCAGTGAGACGACACCTCACTACGAGCAGTACTTC. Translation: CASSETTPHYEQYF.

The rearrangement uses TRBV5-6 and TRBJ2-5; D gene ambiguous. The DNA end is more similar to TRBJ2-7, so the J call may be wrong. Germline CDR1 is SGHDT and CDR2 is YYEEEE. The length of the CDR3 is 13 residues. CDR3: CASSLVGSYEQYF. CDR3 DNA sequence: TGTGCCAGCAGCTTGGTGGGCTCCTACGAGCAGTACTTC.

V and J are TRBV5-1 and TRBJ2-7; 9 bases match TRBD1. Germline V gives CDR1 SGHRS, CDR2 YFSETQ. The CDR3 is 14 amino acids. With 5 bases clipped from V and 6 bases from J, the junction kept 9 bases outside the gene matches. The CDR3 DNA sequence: TGCGCCAGCAGGTCGGGACAGGGACTGAGCGAGCAGTACTTC. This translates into CASRSGQGLSEQYF.

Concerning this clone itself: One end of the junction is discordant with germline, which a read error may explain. CDR3 sequence reads: CAISLDYHINTGELFF. DNA of the CDR3: TGTGCCATCAGCTTGGACTACCATATAAACACCGGAGAGCTGTTTTTT. V usage is TRBV10-3 and J usage is TRBJ2-2; the D gene is possibly TRBD2 (6 bases). CDR1 is ENHRY and CDR2 is SYGVKD in the germline V gene. The CDR3 runs 16 residues.

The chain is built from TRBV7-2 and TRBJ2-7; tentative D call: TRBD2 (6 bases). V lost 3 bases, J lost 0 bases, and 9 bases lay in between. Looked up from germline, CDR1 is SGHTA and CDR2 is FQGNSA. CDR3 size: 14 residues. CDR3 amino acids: CASSFGGSSYEQYF. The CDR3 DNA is TGTGCCAGCAGCTTCGGGGGTTCCTCCTACGAGCAGTACTTC.

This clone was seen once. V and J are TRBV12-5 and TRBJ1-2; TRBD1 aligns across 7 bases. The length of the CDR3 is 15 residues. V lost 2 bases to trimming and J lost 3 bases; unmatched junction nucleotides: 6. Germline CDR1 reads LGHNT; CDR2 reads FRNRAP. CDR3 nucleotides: TGTGCTAGTGGTTTGACCGGGACAGCAGACTATGGCTACACCTTC. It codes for CASGLTGTADYGYTF.

The chain's CDR3 is CASGGDGSVTIYF. CDR3 in DNA: TGTGCCAGCGGGGGGGACGGATCGGTCACCATATATTTT. The chain carries TRBV2 and TRBJ1-3, with D perhaps TRBD1 (5 bases). The germline V and J ends were trimmed by 8 bases and 9 bases, with 17 bases remaining between them. Germline-derived CDR1 and CDR2 are SNHLY and FYNNEI. This CDR3 has 13 amino acids. The full variable domain, with the rest looked up from reference TRBV2 and TRBJ1-3, is EPEVTQTPSHQVTQMGQEVILRCVPISNHLYFYWYRQILGQKVEFLVSFYNNEISEKSEIFDDQFSVERPDGSNFTLKIRSTKLEDSAMYFCASGGDGSVTIYFGEGSWLTVV.

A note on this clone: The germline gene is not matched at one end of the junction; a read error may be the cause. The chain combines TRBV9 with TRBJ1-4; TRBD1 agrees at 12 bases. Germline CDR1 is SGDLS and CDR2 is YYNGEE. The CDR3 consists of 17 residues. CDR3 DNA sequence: TGTGCCAGCAGCCCCCCCGGGACAGGGGGCACTAATGAAAAACCGTTTTTT. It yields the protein CASSPPGTGGTNEKPFF.

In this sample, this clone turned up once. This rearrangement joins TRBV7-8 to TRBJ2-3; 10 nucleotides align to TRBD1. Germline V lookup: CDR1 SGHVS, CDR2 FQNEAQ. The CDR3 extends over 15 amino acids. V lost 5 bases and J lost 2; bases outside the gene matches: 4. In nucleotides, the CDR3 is TGTGCCAGCAGCCTGGGACAGGGGAACACAGATACGCAGTATTTT. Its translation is CASSLGQGNTDTQYF.

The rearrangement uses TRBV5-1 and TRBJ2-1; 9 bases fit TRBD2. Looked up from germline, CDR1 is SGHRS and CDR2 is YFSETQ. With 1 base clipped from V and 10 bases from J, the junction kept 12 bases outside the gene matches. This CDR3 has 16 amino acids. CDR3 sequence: CASSLLTSGYVGEQFF. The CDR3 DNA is TGCGCCAGCAGCTTGTTGACTAGCGGATATGTGGGCGAGCAGTTCTTC.

CDR3 bases: TGTGCCAGCAGCTTACCCCTCGGACAGGGGGCTAAGTACCAAGAGACCCAGTACTTC. It specifies CASSLPLGQGAKYQETQYF. The chain employs TRBV7-2 and TRBJ2-5; TRBD1 matches at 11 bases. Trimming cost V 2 bases and J 0 bases; bases outside gene matches: 11. This CDR3 has 19 residues. The V gene's germline CDR1 is SGHTA and CDR2 FQGNSA. Combining the CDR3 with reference TRBV7-2 and TRBJ2-5 gives the whole variable domain GAGVSQSPSNKVTEKGKDVELRCDPISGHTALYWYRQSLGQGLEFLIYFQGNSAPDKSGLPSDRFSAERTGGSVSTLTIQRTQQEDSAVYLCASSLPLGQGAKYQETQYFGPGTRLLVL.

For the CDR3, the DNA is TGTGCCAGCGGACAGGGGGCGCGGACTGAAGCTTTCTTT. Protein sequence: CASGQGARTEAFF. The chain employs TRBV2 and TRBJ1-1, with 11 bases lining up with TRBD1. Per germline, CDR1 SNHLY and CDR2 FYNNEI. The V gene end was trimmed by 8 bases and the J gene end by 5 bases; junction bases not matched to a gene: 4. CDR3 length equals 13 residues.

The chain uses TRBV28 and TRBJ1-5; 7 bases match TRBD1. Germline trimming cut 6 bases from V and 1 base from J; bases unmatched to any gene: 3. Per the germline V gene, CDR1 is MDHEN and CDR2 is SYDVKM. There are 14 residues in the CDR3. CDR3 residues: CASSKGQSNQPQHF. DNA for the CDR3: TGTGCCAGCAGCAAGGGACAGAGCAATCAGCCCCAGCATTTT.

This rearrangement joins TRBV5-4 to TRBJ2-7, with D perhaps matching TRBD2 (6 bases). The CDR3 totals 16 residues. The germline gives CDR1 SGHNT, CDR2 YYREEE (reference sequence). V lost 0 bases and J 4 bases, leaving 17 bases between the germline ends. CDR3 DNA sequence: TGTGCCAGCAGCTTGGGTGGAGGGCGGACCAATTACGAGCAGTACTTC. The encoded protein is CASSLGGGRTNYEQYF.

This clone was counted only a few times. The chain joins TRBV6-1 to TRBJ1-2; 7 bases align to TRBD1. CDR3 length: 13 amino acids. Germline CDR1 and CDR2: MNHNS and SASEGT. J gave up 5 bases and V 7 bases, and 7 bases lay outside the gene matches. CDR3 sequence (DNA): TGTGCCAGCAATGTACAGGGGATATATGGCTACACCTTC. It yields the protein CASNVQGIYGYTF.

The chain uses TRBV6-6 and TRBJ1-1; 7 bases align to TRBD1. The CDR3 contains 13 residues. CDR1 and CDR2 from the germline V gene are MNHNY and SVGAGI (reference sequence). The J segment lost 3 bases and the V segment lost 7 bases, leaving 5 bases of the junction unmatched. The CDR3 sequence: CASKTGFDTEAFF. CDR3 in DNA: TGTGCCAGCAAGACAGGGTTTGACACTGAAGCTTTCTTT.

The CDR3 reads CASSQNQAGGITDTQYF. The CDR3 DNA follows: TGTGCCAGCAGCCAGAATCAAGCGGGGGGAATCACAGATACGCAGTATTTT. The genes are TRBV4-2 and TRBJ2-3; the match to TRBD2 covers 9 bases. J gave up 2 bases and V 3 bases, and 9 bases lay outside the gene matches. Per germline, CDR1 LGHNA and CDR2 YNFKEQ. This CDR3 comprises 17 residues.

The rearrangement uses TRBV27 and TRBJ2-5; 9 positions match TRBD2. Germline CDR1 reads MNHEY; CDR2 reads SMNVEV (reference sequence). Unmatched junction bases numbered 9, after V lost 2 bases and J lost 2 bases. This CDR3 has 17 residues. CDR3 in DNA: TGTGCCAGCAGTTTACTTTCGACTAGCGGTTTACAAGAGACCCAGTACTTC. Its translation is CASSLLSTSGLQETQYF.

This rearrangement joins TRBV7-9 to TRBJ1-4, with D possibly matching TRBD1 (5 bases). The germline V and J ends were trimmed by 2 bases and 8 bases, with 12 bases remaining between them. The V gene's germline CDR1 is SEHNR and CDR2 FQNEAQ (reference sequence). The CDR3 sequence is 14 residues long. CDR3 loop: CASSLSGGEEKLFF. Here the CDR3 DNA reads TGTGCCAGCAGCTTATCCGGGGGAGAGGAAAAACTGTTTTTT.

The CDR3 sequence: CASSDRGGNQPQHF. The CDR3 nucleotides read TGTGCCAGCAGTGACAGGGGCGGCAATCAGCCCCAGCATTTT. The chain recombines TRBV6-4 with TRBJ1-5; D is possibly TRBD1 (5 bases). Per germline, CDR1 MRHNA and CDR2 SNTAGT. Trimming pared 2 bases from V and 2 bases from J, leaving 7 bases between. There are 14 residues in the CDR3.

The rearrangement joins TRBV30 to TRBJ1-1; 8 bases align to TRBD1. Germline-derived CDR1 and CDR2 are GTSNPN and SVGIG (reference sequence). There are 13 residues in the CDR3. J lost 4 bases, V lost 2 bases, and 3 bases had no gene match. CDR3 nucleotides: TGTGCCTGGAGTACTACAGGGGGCACTGAAGCTTTCTTT. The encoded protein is CAWSTTGGTEAFF.

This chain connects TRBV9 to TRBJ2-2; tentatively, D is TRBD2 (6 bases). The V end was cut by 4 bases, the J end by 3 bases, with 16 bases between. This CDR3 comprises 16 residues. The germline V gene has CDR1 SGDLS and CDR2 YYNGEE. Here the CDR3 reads CASSPHNGGYTGELFF. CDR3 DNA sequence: TGTGCCAGCAGCCCCCATAACGGGGGATACACCGGGGAGCTGTTTTTT. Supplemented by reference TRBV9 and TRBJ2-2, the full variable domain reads DSGVTQTPKHLITATGQRVTLRCSPRSGDLSVYWYQQSLDQGLQFLIQYYNGEERAKGNILERFSAQQFPDLHSELNLSSLELGDSALYFCASSPHNGGYTGELFFGEGSRLTVL.

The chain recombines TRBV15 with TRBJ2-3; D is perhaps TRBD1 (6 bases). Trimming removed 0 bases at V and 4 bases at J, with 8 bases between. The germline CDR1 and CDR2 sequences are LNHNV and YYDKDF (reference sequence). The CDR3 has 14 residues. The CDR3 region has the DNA TGTGCCACCAGCAGAGATGAGGGGGCAGATACGCAGTATTTT. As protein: CATSRDEGADTQYF.

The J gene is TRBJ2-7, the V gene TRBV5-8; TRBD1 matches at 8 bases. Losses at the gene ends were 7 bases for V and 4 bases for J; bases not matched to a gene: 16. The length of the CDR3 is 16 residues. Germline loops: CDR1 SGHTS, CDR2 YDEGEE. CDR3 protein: CASQLYSGQGAYEQYF. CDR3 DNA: TGTGCCAGCCAGCTCTACTCCGGACAGGGTGCTTACGAGCAGTACTTC.

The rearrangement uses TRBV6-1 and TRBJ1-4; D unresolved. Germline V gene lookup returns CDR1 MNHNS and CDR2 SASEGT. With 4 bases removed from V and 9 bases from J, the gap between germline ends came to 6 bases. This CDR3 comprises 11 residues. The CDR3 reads CASSVTQKLFF. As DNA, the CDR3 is TGTGCCAGCAGTGTCACTCAAAAACTGTTTTTT.

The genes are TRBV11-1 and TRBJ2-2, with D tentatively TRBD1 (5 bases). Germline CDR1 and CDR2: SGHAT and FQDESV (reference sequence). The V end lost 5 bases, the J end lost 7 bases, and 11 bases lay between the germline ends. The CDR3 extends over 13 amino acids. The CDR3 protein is CASSPGFGGELFF. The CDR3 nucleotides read TGTGCCAGCAGCCCAGGGTTTGGCGGGGAGCTGTTTTTT. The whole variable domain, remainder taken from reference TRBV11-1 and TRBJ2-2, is EAEVAQSPRYKITEKSQAVAFWCDPISGHATLYWYRQILGQGPELLVQFQDESVVDDSQLPKDRFSAERLKGVDSTLKIQPAELGDSAMYLCASSPGFGGELFFGEGSRLTVL.